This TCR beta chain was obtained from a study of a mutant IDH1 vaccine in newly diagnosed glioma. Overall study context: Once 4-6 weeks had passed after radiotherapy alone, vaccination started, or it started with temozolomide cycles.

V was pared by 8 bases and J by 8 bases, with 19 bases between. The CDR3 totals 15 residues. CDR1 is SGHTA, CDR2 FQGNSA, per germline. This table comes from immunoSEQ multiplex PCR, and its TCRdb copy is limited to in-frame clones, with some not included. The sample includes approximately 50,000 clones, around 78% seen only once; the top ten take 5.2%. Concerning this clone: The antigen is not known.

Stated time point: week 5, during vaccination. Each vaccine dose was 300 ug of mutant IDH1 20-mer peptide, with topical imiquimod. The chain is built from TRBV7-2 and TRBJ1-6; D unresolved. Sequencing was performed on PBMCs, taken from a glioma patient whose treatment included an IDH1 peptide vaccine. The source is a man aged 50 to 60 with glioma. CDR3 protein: CASRRTGPLDSPLHF. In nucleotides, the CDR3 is TGTGCCAGCCGTCGGACGGGCCCGTTAGATTCACCCCTCCACTTT.